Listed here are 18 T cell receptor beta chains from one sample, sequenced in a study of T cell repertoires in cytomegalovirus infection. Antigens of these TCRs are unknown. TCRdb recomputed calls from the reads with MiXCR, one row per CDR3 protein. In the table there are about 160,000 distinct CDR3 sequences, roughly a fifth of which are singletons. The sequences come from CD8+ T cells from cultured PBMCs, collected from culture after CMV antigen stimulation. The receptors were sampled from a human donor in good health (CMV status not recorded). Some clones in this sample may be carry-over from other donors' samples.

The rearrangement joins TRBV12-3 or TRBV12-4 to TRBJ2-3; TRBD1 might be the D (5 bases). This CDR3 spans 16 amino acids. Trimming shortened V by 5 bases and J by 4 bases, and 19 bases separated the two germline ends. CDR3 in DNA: TGTGCCAGCAGTCCCCCGTCTACAGGTTTGGCAGATACGCAGTATTTT. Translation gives CASSPPSTGLADTQYF.

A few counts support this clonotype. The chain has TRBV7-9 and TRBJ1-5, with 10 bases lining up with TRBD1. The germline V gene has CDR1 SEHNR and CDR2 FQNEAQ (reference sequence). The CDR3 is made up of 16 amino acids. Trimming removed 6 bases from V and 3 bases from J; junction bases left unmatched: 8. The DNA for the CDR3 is TGTGCCAGCAGTCCTGACAGGGGGCTGTCCAATCAGCCCCAGCATTTT. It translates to CASSPDRGLSNQPQHF. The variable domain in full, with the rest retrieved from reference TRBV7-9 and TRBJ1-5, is DTGVSQNPRHKITKRGQNVTFRCDPISEHNRLYWYRQTLGQGPEFLTYFQNEAQLEKSRLLSDRFSAERPKGSFSTLEIQRTEQGDSAMYLCASSPDRGLSNQPQHFGDGTRLSIL.

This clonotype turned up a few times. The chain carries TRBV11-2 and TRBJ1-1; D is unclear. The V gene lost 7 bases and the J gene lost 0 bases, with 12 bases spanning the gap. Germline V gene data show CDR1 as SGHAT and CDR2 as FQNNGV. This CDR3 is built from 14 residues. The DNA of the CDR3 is TGTGCCAGCATATTAATGGAGATGAACACTGAAGCTTTCTTT. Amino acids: CASILMEMNTEAFF.

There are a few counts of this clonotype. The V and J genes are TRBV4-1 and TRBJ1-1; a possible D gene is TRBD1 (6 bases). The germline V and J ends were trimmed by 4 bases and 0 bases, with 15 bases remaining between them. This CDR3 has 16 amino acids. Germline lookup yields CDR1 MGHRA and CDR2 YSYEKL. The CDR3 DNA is TGCGCCAGCAGCCCTATAGGGGGGGGTATGAACACTGAAGCTTTCTTT. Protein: CASSPIGGGMNTEAFF.

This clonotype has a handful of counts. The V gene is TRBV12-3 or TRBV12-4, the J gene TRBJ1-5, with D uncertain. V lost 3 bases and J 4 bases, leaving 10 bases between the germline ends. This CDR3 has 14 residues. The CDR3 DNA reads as TGTGCCAGCAGTTTTTCCCCGGCGAATCAGCCCCAGCATTTT. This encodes CASSFSPANQPQHF.

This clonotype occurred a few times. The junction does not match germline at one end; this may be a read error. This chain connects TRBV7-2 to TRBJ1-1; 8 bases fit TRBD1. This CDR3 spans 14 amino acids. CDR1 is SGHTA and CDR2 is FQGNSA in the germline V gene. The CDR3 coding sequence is TGTGCCAGCAGCACTCGACAGGGGAGCACTAAAGCTTTCTTT. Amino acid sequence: CASSTRQGSTKAFF.

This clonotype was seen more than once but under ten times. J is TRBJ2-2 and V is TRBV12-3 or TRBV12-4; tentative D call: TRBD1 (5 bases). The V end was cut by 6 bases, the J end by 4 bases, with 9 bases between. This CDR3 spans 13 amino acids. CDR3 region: CASRGQFTGELFF. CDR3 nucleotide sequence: TGTGCCAGCAGGGGGCAATTCACCGGGGAGCTGTTTTTT.

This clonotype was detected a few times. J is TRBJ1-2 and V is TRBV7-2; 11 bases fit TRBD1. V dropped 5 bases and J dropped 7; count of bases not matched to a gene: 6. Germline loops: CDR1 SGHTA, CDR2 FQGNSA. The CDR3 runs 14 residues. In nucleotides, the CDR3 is TGTGCCAGCAGCCCGGACAGGGGGCTGTTTGGCTACACCTTC. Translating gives CASSPDRGLFGYTF.

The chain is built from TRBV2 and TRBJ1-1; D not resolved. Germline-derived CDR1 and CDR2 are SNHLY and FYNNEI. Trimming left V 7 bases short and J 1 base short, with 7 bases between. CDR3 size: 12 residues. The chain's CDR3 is CASTRQNTEAFF. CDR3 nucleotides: TGTGCCAGCACCCGACAGAACACTGAAGCTTTCTTT.

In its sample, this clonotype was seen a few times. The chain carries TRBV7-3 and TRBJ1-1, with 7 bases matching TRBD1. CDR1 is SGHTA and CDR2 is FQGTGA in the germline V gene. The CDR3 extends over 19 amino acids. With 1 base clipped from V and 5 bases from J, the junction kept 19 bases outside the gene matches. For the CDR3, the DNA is TGTGCCAGCAGCTTAAAGGGTGGTCCACCGGGACAGAAATTGACTGAAGCTTTCTTT. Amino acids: CASSLKGGPPGQKLTEAFF.

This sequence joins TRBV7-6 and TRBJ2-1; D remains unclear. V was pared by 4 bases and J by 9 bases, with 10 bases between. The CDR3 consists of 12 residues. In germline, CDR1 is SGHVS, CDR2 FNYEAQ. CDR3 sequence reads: CASSYSRGEQFF. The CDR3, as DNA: TGTGCCAGCAGCTATTCACGAGGTGAGCAGTTCTTC.

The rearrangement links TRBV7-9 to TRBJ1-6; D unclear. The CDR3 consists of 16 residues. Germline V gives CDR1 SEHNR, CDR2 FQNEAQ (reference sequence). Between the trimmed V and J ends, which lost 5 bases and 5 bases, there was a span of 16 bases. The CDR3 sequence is CASSPPYRGDNSPLHF. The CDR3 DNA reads TGTGCCAGCAGCCCGCCGTACCGCGGTGATAATTCACCCCTCCACTTT. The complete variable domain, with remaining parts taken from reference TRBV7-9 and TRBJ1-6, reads DTGVSQNPRHKITKRGQNVTFRCDPISEHNRLYWYRQTLGQGPEFLTYFQNEAQLEKSRLLSDRFSAERPKGSFSTLEIQRTEQGDSAMYLCASSPPYRGDNSPLHFGNGTRLTVT.

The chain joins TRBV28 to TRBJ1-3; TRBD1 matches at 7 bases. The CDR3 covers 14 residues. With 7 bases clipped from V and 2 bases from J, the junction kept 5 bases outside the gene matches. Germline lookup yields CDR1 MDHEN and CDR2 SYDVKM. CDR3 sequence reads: CASTIGQAGNTIYF. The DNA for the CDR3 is TGTGCCAGCACCATCGGACAGGCTGGAAACACCATATATTTT.

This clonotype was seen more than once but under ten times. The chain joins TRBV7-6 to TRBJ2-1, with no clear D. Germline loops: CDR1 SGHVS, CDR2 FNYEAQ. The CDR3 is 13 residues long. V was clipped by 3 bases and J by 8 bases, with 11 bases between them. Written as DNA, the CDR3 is TGTGCCAGCAGCTTGGCCGGGTTCTATGAGCAGTTCTTC. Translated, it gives CASSLAGFYEQFF. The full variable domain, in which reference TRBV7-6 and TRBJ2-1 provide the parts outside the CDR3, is GAGVSQSPRYKVTKRGQDVALRCDPISGHVSLYWYRQALGQGPEFLTYFNYEAQQDKSGLPNDRFSAERPEGSISTLTIQRTEQRDSAMYRCASSLAGFYEQFFGPGTRLTVL.

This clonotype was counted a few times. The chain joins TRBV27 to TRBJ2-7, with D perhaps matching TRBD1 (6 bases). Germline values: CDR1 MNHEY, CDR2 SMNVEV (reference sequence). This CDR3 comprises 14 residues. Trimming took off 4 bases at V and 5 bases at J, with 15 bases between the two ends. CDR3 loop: CASSSYRVTNEQYF. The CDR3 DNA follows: TGTGCCAGCAGTTCCTACAGGGTGACGAACGAGCAGTACTTC.

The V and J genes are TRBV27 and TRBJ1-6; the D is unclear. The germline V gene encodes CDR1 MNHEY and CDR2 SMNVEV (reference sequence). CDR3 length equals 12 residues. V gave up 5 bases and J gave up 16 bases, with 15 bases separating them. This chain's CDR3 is CASSLPGRPLHF. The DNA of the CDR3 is TGTGCCAGCAGTCTTCCCGGGCGACCGCTCCACTTT.

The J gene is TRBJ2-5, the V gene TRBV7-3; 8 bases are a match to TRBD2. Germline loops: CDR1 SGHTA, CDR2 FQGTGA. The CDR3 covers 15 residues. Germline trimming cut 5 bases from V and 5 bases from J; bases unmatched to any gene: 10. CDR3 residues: CASSLFSGASETQYF. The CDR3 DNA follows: TGTGCCAGCAGCCTCTTTAGCGGGGCGAGCGAGACCCAGTACTTC. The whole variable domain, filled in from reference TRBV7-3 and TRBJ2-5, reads GAGVSQTPSNKVTEKGKYVELRCDPISGHTALYWYRQSLGQGPEFLIYFQGTGAADDSGLPNDRFFAVRPEGSVSTLKIQRTERGDSAVYLCASSLFSGASETQYFGPGTRLLVL.

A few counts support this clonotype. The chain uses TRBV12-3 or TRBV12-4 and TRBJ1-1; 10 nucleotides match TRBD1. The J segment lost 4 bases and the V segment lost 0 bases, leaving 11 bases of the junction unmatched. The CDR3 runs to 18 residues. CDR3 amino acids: CASSLALGGRTGGTEAFF. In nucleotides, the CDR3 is TGTGCCAGCAGTTTAGCGCTTGGGGGTAGGACAGGGGGCACTGAAGCTTTCTTT.